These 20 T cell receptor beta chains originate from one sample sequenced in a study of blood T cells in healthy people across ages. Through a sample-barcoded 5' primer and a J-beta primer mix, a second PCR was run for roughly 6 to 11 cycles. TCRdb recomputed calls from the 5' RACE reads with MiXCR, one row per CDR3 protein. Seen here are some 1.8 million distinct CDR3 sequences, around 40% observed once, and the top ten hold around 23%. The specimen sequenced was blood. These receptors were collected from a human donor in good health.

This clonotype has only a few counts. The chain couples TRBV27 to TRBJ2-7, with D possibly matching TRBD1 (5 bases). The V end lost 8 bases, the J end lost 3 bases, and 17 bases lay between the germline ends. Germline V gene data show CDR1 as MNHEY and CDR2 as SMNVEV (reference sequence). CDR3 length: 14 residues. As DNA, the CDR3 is TGTGCCAGCGGCCAAAGGGGATTGATCTACGAGCAGTACTTC. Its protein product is CASGQRGLIYEQYF.

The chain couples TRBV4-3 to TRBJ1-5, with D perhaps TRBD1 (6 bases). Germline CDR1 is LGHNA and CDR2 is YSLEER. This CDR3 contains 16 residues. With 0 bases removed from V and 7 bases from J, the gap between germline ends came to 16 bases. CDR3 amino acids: CASSQDWGAGGQPQHF. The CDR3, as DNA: TGCGCCAGCAGCCAAGATTGGGGGGCAGGTGGACAGCCCCAGCATTTT.

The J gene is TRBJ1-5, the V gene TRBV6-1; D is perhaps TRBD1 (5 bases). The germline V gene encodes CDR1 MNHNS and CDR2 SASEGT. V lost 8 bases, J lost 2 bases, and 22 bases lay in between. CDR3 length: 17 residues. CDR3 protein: CASLIIGEIGGNQPQHF. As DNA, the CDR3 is TGTGCCAGCCTCATCATAGGGGAGATAGGCGGCAATCAGCCCCAGCATTTT.

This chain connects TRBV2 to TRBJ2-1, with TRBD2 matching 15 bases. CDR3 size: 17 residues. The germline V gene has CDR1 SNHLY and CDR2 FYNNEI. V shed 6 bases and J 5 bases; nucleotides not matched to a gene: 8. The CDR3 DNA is TGTGCCAGCAGCCTTCGCCGGACTAGCGGGGGGGACAATGAGCAGTTCTTC. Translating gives CASSLRRTSGGDNEQFF. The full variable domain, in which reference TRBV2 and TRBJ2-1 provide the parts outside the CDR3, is EPEVTQTPSHQVTQMGQEVILRCVPISNHLYFYWYRQILGQKVEFLVSFYNNEISEKSEIFDDQFSVERPDGSNFTLKIRSTKLEDSAMYFCASSLRRTSGGDNEQFFGPGTRLTVL.

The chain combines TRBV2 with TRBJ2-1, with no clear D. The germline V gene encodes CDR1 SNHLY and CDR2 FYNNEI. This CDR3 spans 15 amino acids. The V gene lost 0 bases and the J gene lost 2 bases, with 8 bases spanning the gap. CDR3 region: CASSEAHMAYNEQFF. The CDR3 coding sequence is TGTGCCAGCAGTGAAGCACACATGGCCTACAATGAGCAGTTCTTC.

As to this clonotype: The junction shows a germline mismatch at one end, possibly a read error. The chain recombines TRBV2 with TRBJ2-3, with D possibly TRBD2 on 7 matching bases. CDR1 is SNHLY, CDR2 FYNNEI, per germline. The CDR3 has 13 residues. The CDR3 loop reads CAPGEGGADTQYF. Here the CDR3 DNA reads TGTGCCCCAGGGGAGGGCGGCGCAGACACGCAGTATTTT.

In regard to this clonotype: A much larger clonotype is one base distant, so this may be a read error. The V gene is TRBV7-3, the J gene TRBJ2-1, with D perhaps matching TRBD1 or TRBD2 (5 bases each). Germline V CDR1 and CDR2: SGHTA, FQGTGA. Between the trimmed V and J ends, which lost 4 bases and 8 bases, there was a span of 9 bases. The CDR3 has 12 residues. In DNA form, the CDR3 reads TGTGCCAGCAGCTCTGAGGGGCATGAGCAGTTCTTC. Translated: CASSSEGHEQFF.

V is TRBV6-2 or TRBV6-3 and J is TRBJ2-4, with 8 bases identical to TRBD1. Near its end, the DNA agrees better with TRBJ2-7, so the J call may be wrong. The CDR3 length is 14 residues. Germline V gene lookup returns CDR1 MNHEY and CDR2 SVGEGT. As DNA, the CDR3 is TGTGCCAGCAGTAAGGACAGGGCCATGAGCGAGCAGTACTTC. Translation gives CASSKDRAMSEQYF.

The CDR3 sequence is CAWGQMNTEAFF. The CDR3, as DNA: TGTGCCTGGGGACAGATGAACACTGAAGCTTTCTTT. The chain has TRBV30 and TRBJ1-1, with D possibly TRBD1 on 6 matching bases. This CDR3 has 12 amino acids. Germline values: CDR1 GTSNPN, CDR2 SVGIG (reference sequence). Trimming removed 5 bases from V and 0 bases from J, with 7 bases in between. The full variable domain, completed using reference TRBV30 and TRBJ1-1, is SQTIHQWPATLVQPVGSPLSLECTVEGTSNPNLYWYRQAAGRGLQLLFYSVGIGQISSEVPQNLSASRPQDRQFILSSKKLLLSDSGFYLCAWGQMNTEAFFGQGTRLTVV.

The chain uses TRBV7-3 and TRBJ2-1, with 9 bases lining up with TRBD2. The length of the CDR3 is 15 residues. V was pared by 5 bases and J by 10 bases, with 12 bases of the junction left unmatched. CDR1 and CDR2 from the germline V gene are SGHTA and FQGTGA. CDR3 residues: CASSPGGGSGGEQFF. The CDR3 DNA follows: TGTGCCAGCAGCCCAGGTGGTGGTAGCGGGGGAGAGCAGTTCTTC.

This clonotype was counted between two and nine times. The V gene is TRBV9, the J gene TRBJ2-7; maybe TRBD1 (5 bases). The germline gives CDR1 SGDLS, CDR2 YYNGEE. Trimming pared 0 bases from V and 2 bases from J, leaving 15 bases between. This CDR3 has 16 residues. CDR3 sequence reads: CASSVVAGLNPYEQYF. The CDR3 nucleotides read TGTGCCAGCAGCGTAGTCGCAGGGTTGAACCCCTACGAGCAGTACTTC.

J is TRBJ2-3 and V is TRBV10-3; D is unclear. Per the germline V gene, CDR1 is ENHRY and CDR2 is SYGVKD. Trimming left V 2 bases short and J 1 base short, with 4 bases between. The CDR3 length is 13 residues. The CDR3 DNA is TGTGCCATCAGTGAGGTCGGCACAGATACGCAGTATTTT. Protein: CAISEVGTDTQYF.

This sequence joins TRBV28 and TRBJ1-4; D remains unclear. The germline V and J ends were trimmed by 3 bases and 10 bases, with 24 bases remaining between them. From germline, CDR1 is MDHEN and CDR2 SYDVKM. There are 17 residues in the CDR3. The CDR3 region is CASSFDPYRFHGGKLFF. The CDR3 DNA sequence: TGTGCCAGCAGTTTCGATCCTTATCGGTTCCATGGAGGAAAACTGTTTTTT.

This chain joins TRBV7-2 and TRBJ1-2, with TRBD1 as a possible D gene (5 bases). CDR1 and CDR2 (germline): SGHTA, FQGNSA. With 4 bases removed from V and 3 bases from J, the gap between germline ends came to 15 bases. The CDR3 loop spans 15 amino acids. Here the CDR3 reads CASSWGRGWDYGYTF. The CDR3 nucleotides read TGTGCCAGCAGCTGGGGCCGGGGTTGGGACTATGGCTACACCTTC.

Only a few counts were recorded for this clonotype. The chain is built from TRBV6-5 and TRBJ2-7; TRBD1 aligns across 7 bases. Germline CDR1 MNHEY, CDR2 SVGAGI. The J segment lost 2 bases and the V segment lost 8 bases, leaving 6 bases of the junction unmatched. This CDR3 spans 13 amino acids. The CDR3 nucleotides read TGTGCCAGCGCAAGGGGGCAAGCCTACGAGCAGTACTTC. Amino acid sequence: CASARGQAYEQYF.

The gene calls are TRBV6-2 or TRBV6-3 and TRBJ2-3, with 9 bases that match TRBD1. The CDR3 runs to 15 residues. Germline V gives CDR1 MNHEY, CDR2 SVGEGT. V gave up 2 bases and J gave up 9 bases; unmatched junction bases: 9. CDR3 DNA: TGTGCCAGCAGTTACCCCAATCTGGACAGGGGAACGCAGTATTTT. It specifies CASSYPNLDRGTQYF.

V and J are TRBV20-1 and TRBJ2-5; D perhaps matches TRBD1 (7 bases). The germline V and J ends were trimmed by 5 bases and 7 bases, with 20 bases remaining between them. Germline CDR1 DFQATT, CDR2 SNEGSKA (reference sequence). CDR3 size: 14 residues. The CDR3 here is CSASRGDPPGTQYF. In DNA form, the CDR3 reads TGCAGTGCTTCCAGGGGGGACCCCCCGGGGACCCAGTACTTC.

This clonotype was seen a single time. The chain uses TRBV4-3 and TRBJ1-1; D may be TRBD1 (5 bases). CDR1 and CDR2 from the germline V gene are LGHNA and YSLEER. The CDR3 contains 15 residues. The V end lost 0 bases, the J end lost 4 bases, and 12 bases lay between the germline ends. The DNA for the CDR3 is TGCGCCAGCAGCCAAGATGCCGCTGGGGGCACTGAAGCTTTCTTT. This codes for CASSQDAAGGTEAFF.

The CDR3 spells CASSLDGLAAEEQYF. The CDR3 DNA reads as TGTGCCAGCAGCTTAGACGGGCTAGCGGCGGAAGAGCAGTACTTC. This chain links TRBV7-2 with TRBJ2-7; 7 bases are shared with TRBD2. V gave up 1 base and J gave up 7 bases; unmatched junction bases: 10. Looked up from germline, CDR1 is SGHTA and CDR2 is FQGNSA. This CDR3 is built from 15 residues.

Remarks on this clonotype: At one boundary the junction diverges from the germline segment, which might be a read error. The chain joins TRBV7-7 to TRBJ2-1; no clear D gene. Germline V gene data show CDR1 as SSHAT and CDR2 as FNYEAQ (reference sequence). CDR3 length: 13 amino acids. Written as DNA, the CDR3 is TGTGCTAGCAGCTTAGACTCCCTCAATGAGCAGTTCTTC. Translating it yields CASSLDSLNEQFF.